What follows is one T cell receptor (beta chain) and its context. Its antigen is not identified. Regarding time point: week 23, last vaccination. Mutant IDH1 20-mer peptide, at 300 ug, made up each vaccine dose, with topical imiquimod. Per the germline V gene, CDR1 is SGHRS and CDR2 is YFSETQ. The CDR3 spans 15 residues. V dropped 5 bases and J dropped 1 base, with 14 bases sitting between them. This sample stems from a study of a mutant IDH1 vaccine in newly diagnosed glioma. Study details: Patients' prior therapy spanned radiotherapy, temozolomide, or both; most underwent both. Notes on the study in general: Apparently, pseudoprogression bore no relation to changes among the top peripheral T cell clonotypes.

TCRdb's table, derived via immunoSEQ multiplex PCR, lists solely in-frame clones and lacks some. The table records approximately 50,000 clones, 75% to 90% of them present only once. The TCR sequence derives from a man in his forties with glioma. Here the sequenced sample was PBMCs, taken from a glioma patient whose treatment included an IDH1 peptide vaccine. This chain uses TRBV5-1 with TRBJ2-3; D not certain. The CDR3 loop is CASSYEASRTDTQYF. For the CDR3, the DNA is TGCGCCAGCAGTTATGAAGCGTCCCGCACAGATACGCAGTATTTT.